Listed below are T cell receptor beta chains from one sample, sequenced in a study of T cells in Graves' hyperthyroidism and ophthalmopathy. TCRdb re-called the multiplex PCR reads with MiXCR, one entry per CDR3 protein. There are 660,000 or so distinct CDR3 sequences in the sample; about 45% occur only once, and approximately 6.8% lies in the top ten. Sequencing used peripheral blood or thyroid tissue (not recorded which). The source of these receptors is an adult man with Graves' disease, either hyperthyroidism or ophthalmopathy (not recorded which). Each CDR3 is given with its conserved first and last residue.

cdr3_aa: CASGLGGRGTQYF; j_call: TRBJ2-5; v_call: TRBV12-5
cdr3_aa: CASSQETGGLSWTQYF; j_call: TRBJ2-5; v_call: TRBV9
cdr3_aa: CASSSRGGLNTEAFF; j_call: TRBJ1-1; v_call: TRBV7-2
cdr3_aa: CASSPRATNEKLFF; j_call: TRBJ1-4; v_call: TRBV25-1
cdr3_aa: CASGDVEAFF; j_call: TRBJ1-1; v_call: TRBV6-1
cdr3_aa: CASRLTGSGPEAFF; j_call: TRBJ1-1; v_call: TRBV6-6
cdr3_aa: CSATGRTEAFF; j_call: TRBJ1-1; v_call: TRBV20-1
cdr3_aa: CASTVRGASNEKLFF; j_call: TRBJ1-4; v_call: TRBV2
cdr3_aa: CASSPTGTGGGSQPQHF; j_call: TRBJ1-5; v_call: TRBV7-2
cdr3_aa: CASSLLKGAGNTIYF; j_call: TRBJ1-3; v_call: TRBV7-9
cdr3_aa: CASSWERDSPLHF; j_call: TRBJ1-6; v_call: TRBV7-2
cdr3_aa: CASERRQTNEKLFF; j_call: TRBJ1-4; v_call: TRBV2
cdr3_aa: CATSGDRGDYEQYF; j_call: TRBJ2-7; v_call: TRBV15
cdr3_aa: CASSLEGAITEAFF; j_call: TRBJ1-1; v_call: TRBV12-3/TRBV12-4
cdr3_aa: CASTTPGQGYSPLHF; j_call: TRBJ1-6; v_call: TRBV6-1
cdr3_aa: CASSIDGTLYGYTF; j_call: TRBJ1-2; v_call: TRBV19
cdr3_aa: CASSQALRGGLETQYF; j_call: TRBJ2-5; v_call: TRBV7-9
cdr3_aa: CATKPGQGVSPLHF; j_call: TRBJ1-6; v_call: TRBV19
cdr3_aa: CASSFDRASPYEQYF; j_call: TRBJ2-7; v_call: TRBV7-2
cdr3_aa: CSARDIQTRDTEAFF; j_call: TRBJ1-1; v_call: TRBV20-1
cdr3_aa: CSVVLTGGALQETQYF; j_call: TRBJ2-5; v_call: TRBV29-1
cdr3_aa: CASSVGRSNTEAFF; j_call: TRBJ1-1; v_call: TRBV9
cdr3_aa: CARYQGTIYF; j_call: TRBJ1-3; v_call: TRBV25-1
cdr3_aa: CASSLETGSLHEQYF; j_call: TRBJ2-7; v_call: TRBV7-2
cdr3_aa: CSVGTEGWSTEAFF; j_call: TRBJ1-1; v_call: TRBV29-1
cdr3_aa: CASSLDMGGEQYF; j_call: TRBJ2-7; v_call: TRBV5-1
cdr3_aa: CASTVAGGSYEQYF; j_call: TRBJ2-7; v_call: TRBV6-6
cdr3_aa: CATGTPNQPQHF; j_call: TRBJ1-5; v_call: TRBV19
cdr3_aa: CASSSFVTETQYF; j_call: TRBJ2-5; v_call: TRBV19
cdr3_aa: CASSFWGSGNTIYF; j_call: TRBJ1-3; v_call: TRBV12-3/TRBV12-4
cdr3_aa: CASTLHPDNSPLHF; j_call: TRBJ1-6; v_call: TRBV12-3/TRBV12-4
cdr3_aa: CATSRDTNTQYF; j_call: TRBJ2-3; v_call: TRBV15
cdr3_aa: CASSQGQHSYEQYF; j_call: TRBJ2-7; v_call: TRBV6-5
cdr3_aa: CASSPPSAGQYEQYF; j_call: TRBJ2-7; v_call: TRBV7-6
cdr3_aa: CASSHTGTSNTEAFF; j_call: TRBJ1-1; v_call: TRBV7-9
cdr3_aa: CASSWGWETQYF; j_call: TRBJ2-5; v_call: TRBV7-9
cdr3_aa: CASSISAVNTEAFF; j_call: TRBJ1-1; v_call: TRBV19
cdr3_aa: CASSGRTGQETQYF; j_call: TRBJ2-5; v_call: TRBV2
cdr3_aa: CASSLSGGSYENTEAFF; j_call: TRBJ1-1; v_call: TRBV5-1
cdr3_aa: CASSEASVHLQPQHF; j_call: TRBJ1-5; v_call: TRBV2
cdr3_aa: CASSLEGVDTGELFF; j_call: TRBJ2-2; v_call: TRBV5-1
cdr3_aa: CASSETAPPNTIYF; j_call: TRBJ1-3; v_call: TRBV2
cdr3_aa: CASGGGEVYGYTF; j_call: TRBJ1-2; v_call: TRBV7-9
cdr3_aa: CASSSRQGIMNTEAFF; j_call: TRBJ1-1; v_call: TRBV7-9
cdr3_aa: CAISEGTSGARQETQYF; j_call: TRBJ2-5; v_call: TRBV10-3
cdr3_aa: CSARDLTGTLNEQYF; j_call: TRBJ2-7; v_call: TRBV20-1